This T cell receptor (beta chain) was recovered during a study of shared clonotypes between healthy human individuals (dated by TCRdb to 2019 to 2021). About the study as a whole: The cohort included three men and a couple of women between 18 and 49 years of age. Per donor, three plates each were used for CD4 naive and CD4 memory, two for CD8 naive, and one for CD8 memory. To estimate repertoire size and how much clonotypes are shared between individuals, the study performed deep sequencing of blood TCR repertoires from a few healthy adults. Different laboratories and diverse techniques were used to prepare libraries and sequence TCR repertoires, to increase sequencing depth and limit assay-specific biases. Between about 0.85 and 10 billion PBMCs per donor were obtained by leukapheresis.

As regards this clone: Its antigen has not been determined. The record has no base qualities; no much larger clone is one base away. Other DNA sequences in the sample encode the same CDR3.

TCR CDR3 regions were amplified from genomic DNA by multiplex PCR using the deep immunoSEQ assay. Extracted genomic DNA from each cell subset was spread evenly across all wells of several immunoSEQ 96-well plates, with each plate serving as a replicate. Each replicate PCR for sorted subsets received around 200 ng genomic DNA, equal to 30,000 or so T cell genomes. Purified libraries were quantified with a Qubit 3.0 fluorometer, sized on a Bioanalyzer 2100, and re-quantified with the KAPA Library Quantification kit. A separate single-read 150-cycle Illumina NextSeq 550 flow cell was used to sequence each immunoSEQ 96-well plate. Per the authors' processing: Because only junctional sequences without quality scores were contained in the immunoSEQ output, filtering matching that applied to full-length reads could not be performed. Sequences were annotated with PyIR, a Python wrapper for IgBLAST v1.9, and V/J genes and CDR3 were assigned using IMGT germline references. Any read was removed if the V/J assignment was weak (E-value above 1e-6), the CDR3 was missing, or the read contained stop codons, out-of-frame junctions, or ambiguous translated residues. V3J clonotypes were defined as sequences sharing the same inferred V gene, J gene, and CDR3 amino acid sequence. Percentage overlap between repertoires was computed as shared unique clonotypes divided by the size of the smaller repertoire. RTK rarefaction, the Chao1 estimator, and Recon v2.1 estimates of unobserved clonotypes were used to assess repertoire richness. Generation probabilities were computed with OLGA for all TCRbeta clonotypes obtained by the gDNA method from several donors. Held by TCRdb, this immuneACCESS table contains in-frame sequences only and omits some clones. Under half of the omission traces to an unresolved V gene where checked; the cause of the rest is unknown. V and J calls and clone size are those listed in that table; D and trimming were worked out from the DNA. This sample holds millions of clones; around 94% were observed only once. Roughly 0.15% of the sample goes to the ten largest clones.

CDR1 and CDR2 are read off the germline V gene (reference sequence) as GTSNPN and SVGIG. Including cysteine and phenylalanine, the CDR3 has 12 amino acids. Only CDR3 DNA remains: 36 bases, in frame from the first base. V and J are truncated by 0 bases and 2 bases respectively, leaving an intervening sequence of 4 bases. Donors were healthy HIV-negative adults with no recently reported acute infections or vaccinations. Every donor was a Caucasian adult living in Nashville, Tennessee, USA. CD4+ T cells were enriched through magnetic negative selection, after which naive cells were positively selected on CD45RA and the remaining negative fraction served as the memory subset. Blood was collected by leukapheresis, and PBMCs were isolated by Ficoll-Histopaque density gradient centrifugation and then cryopreserved in liquid nitrogen vapor phase. Analytical flow cytometry was used to check the purity and quantity of every magnetically sorted T cell population. Genomic DNA was isolated from every sorted fraction and measured by UV absorbance on a Nanodrop 2000c.

Study-wide findings and limitations: Larger estimated clonotype richness was generally found for naive subsets than for memory subsets. Sampling was limited to blood, and TCR repertoires in tissue likely differ from TCR repertoires in blood. Based on pairwise subsampling, the degree of clonotype sharing among donors was expected to be affected by sequencing depth. The genetic and exposure-history diversity represented was limited by the small number of donors. Rarefaction of sorted-subset datasets indicated incomplete sequencing despite the large sequencing depth. Higher generation probabilities were observed for clonotypes shared by all four sorted-subset donors than for non-shared clonotypes. Sharing across several donors was observed for around 5% of naive CD4, about 3.2% of naive CD8, 2% to 2.5% of memory CD4, and roughly 0.4% of memory CD8 clonotypes.

The TCR comes from a man aged 18 to 30 in good health. What was sequenced was naive CD4+ T cells sorted from blood. Reading the label with the study, this specimen's cell subset or site is: CD45RA+ positively selected. The chain couples TRBV30 to TRBJ2-5; no confident D gene assignment can be made. The CDR3 protein sequence reads: CAWSVAQETQYF. The nucleotide sequence reads TGTGCCTGGAGTGTGGCTCAAGAGACCCAGTACTTC.